The source of this T cell receptor (beta chain) is a study of shared clonotypes between healthy human individuals (dated by TCRdb to between 2020 and 2021). Broadly, across the study: The cohort included three men and two women between 18 and 49 years of age. Blood TCR repertoires of five healthy adults were deeply sequenced to estimate repertoire size and the extent of clonotype sharing between individuals. For each donor, three plates each were used for CD4 naive and CD4 memory, two plates were used for CD8 naive, and one plate was used for CD8 memory. Per donor, leukapheresis produced somewhere between about 0.94 and 9.5 billion PBMCs. Different laboratories and diverse techniques were used to prepare libraries and sequence TCR repertoires, to increase sequencing depth and limit assay-specific biases.

General findings and caveats noted by the study authors: Compared with non-shared clonotypes, clonotypes shared by all four sorted-subset donors had higher generation probabilities. Approximately 4.8% of naive CD4, 3.5% of naive CD8, about 2.1% of memory CD4, and more than 0.35% of memory CD8 clonotypes were shared across several donors. The genetic and exposure-history diversity represented was limited by the small number of donors. Rarefaction of sorted-subset datasets indicated incomplete sequencing despite the large sequencing depth. Sampling was restricted to blood, and TCR repertoires in tissues likely differ from the TCR repertoires found in blood. Pairwise subsampling indicated that sequencing depth was expected to affect the degree of clonotype sharing among donors. Larger estimated clonotype richness was generally found for naive subsets than for memory subsets.

The donors were healthy, HIV-negative adults who had no recently reported acute infections or vaccinations. Every donor was a Caucasian adult living in Nashville, Tennessee, USA. CD4+ T cells were enriched through magnetic negative selection, after which naive cells were positively selected on CD45RA and the remaining negative fraction served as the memory subset. Blood was collected by leukapheresis, and PBMCs were isolated by Ficoll-Histopaque density gradient centrifugation and then cryopreserved in liquid nitrogen vapor phase. Purity and quantity of every magnetically sorted T cell population were checked by analytical flow cytometry. Each sorted fraction had its genomic DNA isolated and then quantified by UV absorbance on a Nanodrop 2000c. The CDR3 starts with the cysteine, ends with the phenylalanine, and has 14 residues. The entry retains the CDR3 DNA only, 42 bases that are in frame from base 1. V loses 7 bases at its end and J loses 5 bases; junction bases beyond the gene matches: 7. The germline V gene gives CDR1 as SGHTA and CDR2 as FQGNSA.

TCR CDR3 regions were amplified from genomic DNA by multiplex PCR using the deep immunoSEQ assay. Extracted genomic DNA from each cell subset was distributed evenly across all wells of several immunoSEQ 96-well plates, and each plate was treated as a replicate. For sorted subsets, each replicate PCR was loaded with roughly 190 ng genomic DNA, equivalent to 30,000 or so T cell genomes. Purified libraries were quantified with a Qubit 3.0 fluorometer, sized on a Bioanalyzer 2100, and re-quantified with the KAPA Library Quantification kit. Every immunoSEQ 96-well plate was sequenced on a dedicated single-read 150-cycle Illumina NextSeq 550 flow cell. The study's processing was this. The immunoSEQ output contained only junctional sequences without quality scores, so filtering could not match that applied to full-length reads. Sequences were annotated with PyIR, a Python wrapper for IgBLAST v1.9, and V/J genes and CDR3 were assigned using IMGT germline references. Any read was removed if the V/J assignment was weak (E-value above 1e-6), the CDR3 was missing, or the read contained stop codons, out-of-frame junctions, or ambiguous translated residues. V3J clonotypes were defined as sequences sharing the same inferred V gene, J gene, and CDR3 amino acid sequence. Percentage overlap between repertoires was computed as shared unique clonotypes divided by the size of the smaller repertoire. Three approaches were used to assess repertoire richness: RTK rarefaction, the Chao1 estimator, and Recon v2.1 estimates of unobserved clonotypes. Generation probabilities for all TCRbeta clonotypes obtained by the gDNA method from four donors were computed using OLGA. The source is immuneACCESS, and TCRdb retained only in-frame sequences with V and J called. Part of the clones is not carried over; for the studies checked, unresolved V genes explain less than half of this, and the remainder is unexplained. V and J calls and clone size are those listed in that table; D and trimming were worked out from the DNA. Within this sample are hundreds of thousands of clones, with more than 70% of them counted one time only. 1.5% to 2% of the sample is held by the ten biggest clonotypes.

Remarks on this clone: It lacks a known antigen. No much larger clone is present one base from it, and per-base qualities are unavailable.

The material sequenced was memory CD4+ T cells sorted from blood. Explained via the paper, the cell subset or site label denotes: CD45RA-negative fraction. The rearranged chain carries TRBV7-2 and TRBJ2-1, and TRBD1 aligns with 8 junction nucleotides. This clonotype was obtained from a woman aged 25 to 39 in good health. CDR3 sequence: CASNIRDRHNEQFF. The DNA sequence follows: TGTGCCAGCAATATCCGGGACAGGCACAATGAGCAGTTCTTC.